This T cell receptor beta chain was captured in a study of cytomegalovirus exposure and HLA in healthy donors. In this sample, this clone turned up once. The antigen remains unidentified. Unrecorded immune exposure was likely among donors, who were nominally healthy when sampled. The PCR had 60 Vbeta and 13 Jbeta primers. Profiling relied on immunoSEQ multiplex PCR, and the TCRdb table lists in-frame clones only, not all of them. The sample records some 240,000 clones, about 72% being singletons. Study outcomes and limitations: What a later analysis showed was that several of the most significant clusters appeared linked to common viral pathogens. In a later analysis, HLA-associated TCR beta chains were more clonally expanded than equally common others. One variant, a missense change in DCLRE1C, was linked in a later analysis to TCR beta V- and J-gene trimming.

There are 15 residues in the CDR3. Trimming cost V 5 bases and J 4 bases; bases outside gene matches: 7. Germline CDR1 and CDR2: MNHEY and SMNVEV (reference sequence). Sequenced input: PBMCs. The chain recombines TRBV27 with TRBJ1-2, with TRBD1 matching over 10 bases. This receptor was obtained from a male donor in good health and CMV-seronegative. In DNA form, the CDR3 reads TGTGCCAGCAGTCCGGGACAGGGGCTTATCTATGGCTACACCTTC. This gives the protein CASSPGQGLIYGYTF.